This TCR beta chain was captured by sequencing in a study of control samples from healthy donors and cancer patients (dated by TCRdb to about 2020). As regards this clone: It lacks a known antigen. Base-call qualities are not available, and no considerably larger clone is one nucleotide away.

The germline V gene gives CDR1 as SGDLS and CDR2 as YYNGEE. The CDR3, from cysteine to phenylalanine, totals 16 residues. Only the CDR3 portion is preserved as DNA: 48 bases, with reading frame beginning at the first base. V has 3 bases trimmed and J has 6 bases trimmed; junction bases matching no gene number 12. The method was the immunoSEQ multiplex PCR assay. The immuneACCESS repertoire file appears here via TCRdb, limited to in-frame rearrangements. These files lack a portion of the clones; in checked studies, under half of the deficit traces to unresolved V genes, and the cause of the others is not known. A total of just over 80,000 clones appear in this sample, roughly 91% of them only once. The biggest ten clones account for 5.5% to 7% of the sample.

The TCR was taken from a man between 45 and 60 years old in good health. Recombination connected TRBV9 to TRBJ1-5, with TRBD1 matching 7 junction bases. The sample comprised blood. The CDR3 region: CASSGRQGGLGQPQHF. The bases read TGTGCCAGCAGCGGGCGACAGGGAGGCTTAGGTCAGCCCCAGCATTTT.